This T cell receptor (beta chain) was retrieved from a study of T cells in Graves' hyperthyroidism and ophthalmopathy. On this clonotype: No antigen is known for it.

General study results and limits: Model output signaled ophthalmopathy a median around 6.9 months ahead of onset. A model using 13 V-J features told ophthalmopathy apart from stable hyperthyroidism. Among thyroid clonotypes expanded above 0.001, most also appeared in blood.

Researchers amplified the TCR beta CDR3 regions from RNA transcripts. The TCR CDR3 first-round RT-PCR relied on the HTBI primer set. MiXCR, applied by TCRdb to the multiplex PCR reads, yields one record per CDR3 protein. The sample has 550,000 to 800,000 distinct CDR3 sequences; about a sixth are singletons. 10 ml of fresh peripheral blood supplied the PBMCs. Germline V gives CDR1 MDHEN, CDR2 SYDVKM. The CDR3 has 16 residues. Trimming at V came to 2 bases and at J to 0 bases, leaving 4 bases not matched to a gene. The chain combines TRBV28 with TRBJ1-5, with 7 bases that match TRBD1. The origin of this receptor is a man aged 18-30 years with Graves' hyperthyroidism. Sequencing used blood. The CDR3 sequence: CASSLGPGGSNQPQHF. DNA of the CDR3: TGTGCCAGCAGTTTAGGTCCAGGGGGTAGCAATCAGCCCCAGCATTTT.